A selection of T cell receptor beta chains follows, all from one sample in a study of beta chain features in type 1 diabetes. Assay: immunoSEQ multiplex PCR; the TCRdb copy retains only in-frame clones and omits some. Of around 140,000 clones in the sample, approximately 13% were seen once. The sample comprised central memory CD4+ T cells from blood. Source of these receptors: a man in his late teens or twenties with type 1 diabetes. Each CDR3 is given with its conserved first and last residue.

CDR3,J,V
CAGGAGTASGANVLTF,TRBJ2-6,TRBV30
CASSLDTGISGELFF,TRBJ2-2,TRBV7-9
CASRYTVTGRATIYF,TRBJ1-3,TRBV7-9
CASSQNSGQFYGYTF,TRBJ1-2,TRBV9
CASKWGSSYNEQFF,TRBJ2-1,TRBV2
CASSQDHREGTQYF,TRBJ2-5,TRBV4-1
CAWSVPSFRGDTQYF,TRBJ2-3,TRBV30
CASSVGRDSGYTF,TRBJ1-2,TRBV9
CASSEGSVETQYF,TRBJ2-5,TRBV6-1
CAWGIGLGQPQHF,TRBJ1-5,TRBV30
CASSLQFGTGNEQFF,TRBJ2-1,TRBV7-2
CASSLEGQGALTYYGYTF,TRBJ1-2,TRBV5-4
CASSLGTDYGQYF,TRBJ2-7,TRBV18
CAWSPGTAYEQYF,TRBJ2-7,TRBV30
CASSQGQFDSNEQFF,TRBJ2-1,TRBV4-1
CAWNGYSGNTIYF,TRBJ1-3,TRBV30
CASSSGQNQNIQYF,TRBJ2-4,TRBV5-1
CASRLDWTGRSGYTF,TRBJ1-2,TRBV4-1
CASSPSSSGNTIYF,TRBJ1-3,TRBV14
CASTVYQGLWYF,TRBJ2-3,TRBV28
CASIRGDGHQPQHF,TRBJ1-5,TRBV6-4
CASSQGGTGTGNNEQYF,TRBJ2-7,TRBV4-2
CASGIRSGELFF,TRBJ2-2,TRBV19
CASSLGQVKETQYF,TRBJ2-5,TRBV28
CASSVHGGSGANVLTF,TRBJ2-6,TRBV19
CASSFLTSGPTEQYF,TRBJ2-7,TRBV6-5
CASKSGGTDTQYF,TRBJ2-3,TRBV2
CASSPFLGWQYF,TRBJ2-7,TRBV7-9
CASSPSRPPDTQYF,TRBJ2-3,TRBV18
CASSSGDKETQYF,TRBJ2-5,TRBV28
CASSGGSTDTQYF,TRBJ2-3,TRBV27
CAWNQRTELFF,TRBJ1-4,TRBV30
CASSWGQGASEAFF,TRBJ1-1,TRBV6-1
CASSLATQGESDEQYF,TRBJ2-7,TRBV13
CASSQEGTGRNEQFF,TRBJ2-1,TRBV4-2
CASGADREETQYF,TRBJ2-5,TRBV2
CASSLDSGAGANVLTF,TRBJ2-6,TRBV7-2
CASSLARGGLPQETQYF,TRBJ2-5,TRBV7-9
CAISDTGGVEVQYF,TRBJ2-7,TRBV10-3
CASSEARDSRSYNEQFF,TRBJ2-1,TRBV6-1
CASRPRDREPYNEQFF,TRBJ2-1,TRBV10-2
CASSGLAGDRTDTQYF,TRBJ2-3,TRBV2
CASSPGTVSYEQYF,TRBJ2-7,TRBV18
CSANPGNTQYF,TRBJ2-3,TRBV20-1